Listed below are T cell receptor beta chains from one sample, sequenced in a study of blood T cell repertoires in COVID-19. Produced via immunoSEQ multiplex PCR; TCRdb's table is partial and in-frame only. The data hold 180,000 or so clones, with about 85% observed a single time. The sequenced sample consisted of peripheral blood. The source is a woman in her 30s with active or convalescent COVID-19. The CDR3 runs from the conserved cysteine through the conserved F or W. D genes are given only for firm matches. Size is stated for part of the rows, as once, few or many counts, or as a class when the clone is expanded.

TRBJ1-1 | TRBD1 | TRBV5-1 | - | CASSLGTGGQGNTEAFF | TGCGCCAGCAGCTTGGGGACAGGGGGTCAGGGGAACACTGAAGCTTTCTTT
TRBJ1-1 | - | TRBV7-9 | once | CASSFSRGTEAFF | TGTGCCAGCAGCTTTTCAAGAGGCACTGAAGCTTTCTTT
TRBJ1-3 | - | TRBV5-1 | - | CASSLQTATGNTIYF | TGCGCCAGCAGCTTGCAAACAGCCACTGGAAACACCATATATTTT
TRBJ1-1 | - | TRBV14 | - | CASSSRTANTEAFF | TGTGCCAGCAGCTCGCGGACAGCCAACACTGAAGCTTTCTTT
TRBJ1-2 | TRBD1 | TRBV19 | once | CASSIRQDRTVYRGYTF | TGTGCCAGTAGTATTCGTCAGGACAGGACCGTTTATCGTGGCTACACCTTC
TRBJ1-6 | TRBD1 | TRBV7-9 | - | CASSSGQGVDNSPLHF | TGTGCCAGCAGTTCGGGACAGGGAGTGGACAATTCACCCCTCCACTTT
TRBJ1-4 | TRBD1 | TRBV29-1 | - | CSISTGFYEKLFF | TGCAGCATTTCGACAGGGTTTTATGAAAAACTGTTTTTT
TRBJ2-5 | - | TRBV3-1/TRBV3-2 | - | CASSRTEETQYF | TGTGCCAGCAGCCGGACAGAAGAGACCCAGTACTTC
TRBJ2-5 | TRBD1 | TRBV30 | once | CAWLLQGALETQYF | TGTGCCTGGCTACTACAGGGGGCCTTAGAGACCCAGTACTTC
TRBJ2-4 | TRBD2 | TRBV24-1 | - | CATSDAGDGAKNIQYF | TGTGCCACCAGTGATGCGGGAGATGGGGCCAAAAACATTCAGTACTTC